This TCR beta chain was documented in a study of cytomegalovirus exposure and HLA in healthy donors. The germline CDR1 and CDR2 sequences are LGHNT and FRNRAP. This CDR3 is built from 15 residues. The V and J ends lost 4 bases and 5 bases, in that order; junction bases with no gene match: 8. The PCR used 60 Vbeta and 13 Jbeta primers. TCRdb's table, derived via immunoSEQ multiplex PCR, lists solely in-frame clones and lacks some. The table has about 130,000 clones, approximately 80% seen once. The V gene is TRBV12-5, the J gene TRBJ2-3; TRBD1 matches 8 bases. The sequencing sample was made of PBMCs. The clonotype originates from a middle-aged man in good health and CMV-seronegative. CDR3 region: CASGSPGQAGDTQYF. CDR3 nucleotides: TGTGCTAGTGGTTCGCCGGGACAGGCGGGAGATACGCAGTATTTT.